The next 30 T cell receptor beta chains were all read from a single sample in a study of blood T cell repertoires in COVID-19. Libraries were prepared by immunoSEQ multiplex PCR; TCRdb keeps only in-frame clonotypes and omits some of them. The sample has roughly 190,000 clones, around 90% seen once. Sequenced sample: peripheral blood. All receptors come from a man aged 50 to 59 with acute or convalescent COVID-19.

The chain's CDR3 is CASSLDGTEINYGYTF. CDR3 in DNA: TGCGCCAGCAGCTTGGACGGGACAGAAATTAACTATGGCTACACCTTC. The chain couples TRBV5-1 to TRBJ1-2; 7 bases are shared with TRBD1. The CDR3 loop spans 16 amino acids. Per germline, CDR1 SGHRS and CDR2 YFSETQ. With 0 bases clipped from V and 1 base from J, the junction kept 6 bases outside the gene matches.

On this clone itself: This CDR3 is also generated by other DNA sequences in the sample. V is TRBV18 and J is TRBJ1-3; 7 bases map to TRBD1. The CDR3 spans 15 residues. Germline loops: CDR1 KGHSH, CDR2 LQKENI. Trimming took 4 bases from V and 2 from J; bases not matched to a gene: 5. CDR3 sequence (DNA): TGTGCCAGCTCACTTACCACAGGGGCTGGAAACACCATATATTTT. As protein: CASSLTTGAGNTIYF.

This clone was picked up one time. The chain employs TRBV19 and TRBJ2-2; D might be TRBD2 (6 bases). V lost 1 base, J lost 4 bases, and 13 bases lay in between. The CDR3 is made up of 16 amino acids. Per the germline V gene, CDR1 is LNHDA and CDR2 is SQIVND (reference sequence). CDR3 DNA: TGTGCCAGTAGTATAGGAGGAGGGATTAGCACCGGGGAGCTGTTTTTT. Amino acid sequence: CASSIGGGISTGELFF.

The chain combines TRBV9 with TRBJ2-5, with D possibly matching TRBD1 (6 bases). With 8 bases removed from V and 1 base from J, the gap between germline ends came to 9 bases. Per the germline V gene, CDR1 is SGDLS and CDR2 is YYNGEE. The CDR3 consists of 12 residues. CDR3 amino acids: CASSRGQETQYF. As DNA, the CDR3 is TGTGCCAGTTCCAGGGGCCAAGAGACCCAGTACTTC.

The chain recombines TRBV7-2 with TRBJ2-1; 8 positions match TRBD1. The CDR3 extends over 15 amino acids. Germline V gene sequence: CDR1 SGHTA, CDR2 FQGNSA. V was pared by 5 bases and J by 4 bases, with 7 bases of the junction left unmatched. CDR3 protein: CASSQTGDPYNEQFF. In DNA form, the CDR3 reads TGTGCCAGCAGCCAGACAGGGGACCCATACAATGAGCAGTTCTTC.

This clone was counted once. The CDR3 sequence: CASTDRFRGYTF. The DNA of the CDR3 is TGTGCCAGTACTGACAGGTTCAGGGGCTACACCTTC. The V gene is TRBV19, the J gene TRBJ1-2, with D possibly matching TRBD1 (6 bases). The CDR3 consists of 12 residues. Germline CDR1 LNHDA, CDR2 SQIVND (reference sequence). Trimming cost V 7 bases and J 8 bases, with 14 bases left between them.

The sample holds many counts of this clone. The CDR3 nucleotides are TGTGCCAGCAGCTTGGTTTTAGCGGAAGAAGCTTTCTTT. Amino acid sequence: CASSLVLAEEAFF. The chain joins TRBV5-6 to TRBJ1-1; D is uncertain. This CDR3 is built from 13 residues. V was clipped by 0 bases and J by 8 bases, with 11 bases between them. Germline CDR1 reads SGHDT; CDR2 reads YYEEEE.

The chain joins TRBV29-1 to TRBJ1-4, with D maybe TRBD1 (6 bases). Deletions cut 4 bases from V and 0 bases from J, with 12 bases between. In germline, CDR1 is SQVTM, CDR2 ANQGSEA. The CDR3 consists of 15 residues. CDR3 in amino acids: CSVAVRQATNEKLFF. In nucleotides, the CDR3 is TGCAGCGTTGCAGTTCGACAGGCAACTAATGAAAAACTGTTTTTT.

The chain joins TRBV19 to TRBJ2-2, with 8 positions matching TRBD1. V shed 3 bases, J shed 5 bases, and the junction held 8 bases outside the gene matches. Germline CDR1 reads LNHDA; CDR2 reads SQIVND (reference sequence). This CDR3 is built from 16 residues. The CDR3 coding sequence is TGTGCCAGTAGTATCCCAGACAGGGGTCAAACCGGGGAGCTGTTTTTT. It translates to CASSIPDRGQTGELFF.

The gene calls are TRBV19 and TRBJ2-5; 10 bases map to TRBD1. The CDR3 loop spans 15 amino acids. The V segment lost 5 bases and the J segment 4 bases; nucleotides outside the gene matches: 7. CDR1 is LNHDA, CDR2 SQIVND, per germline (reference sequence). The CDR3: CASSASDRGRETQYF. As DNA, the CDR3 is TGTGCCAGTAGTGCTTCCGACAGGGGGCGAGAGACCCAGTACTTC.

The chain recombines TRBV7-2 with TRBJ2-5; TRBD2 aligns across 7 bases. The V gene end was trimmed by 2 bases and the J gene end by 4 bases; junction bases not matched to a gene: 13. Germline CDR1 is SGHTA and CDR2 is FQGNSA. The CDR3 spans 17 residues. The CDR3 nucleotides read TGTGCCAGCAGCTTATTCGGCAGCGGGGTCGGGGGAGAGACCCAGTACTTC. Protein: CASSLFGSGVGGETQYF.

V is TRBV9 and J is TRBJ1-2; 8 nucleotides align to TRBD1. CDR3 length: 12 amino acids. V lost 5 bases, J lost 8 bases, and 5 bases stayed unmatched. CDR1 and CDR2 (germline): SGDLS, YYNGEE. CDR3 sequence reads: CASRDRVEGYTF. The CDR3 coding sequence is TGTGCCAGCAGGGACAGGGTCGAAGGCTACACCTTC.

This rearrangement joins TRBV4-1 to TRBJ2-3; no clear D gene. From germline, CDR1 is MGHRA and CDR2 YSYEKL. V was cut by 3 bases and J by 0 bases, with 16 bases left in between. CDR3 length: 17 amino acids. This CDR3 reads CASSQSLAATSTDTQYF. The CDR3 bases are TGCGCCAGCAGCCAGTCGTTGGCGGCGACTAGCACAGATACGCAGTATTTT.

CDR3 sequence: CASSLTVSPYEQYV. Here the CDR3 DNA reads TGTGCCAGCAGCTTGACAGTATCTCCCTACGAGCAGTACGTC. The J gene is TRBJ2-7, the V gene TRBV7-2, with a possible D match to TRBD1 (5 bases). This CDR3 is 14 amino acids long. Germline CDR1 SGHTA, CDR2 FQGNSA. V lost 3 bases and J 2 bases, leaving 11 bases between the germline ends.

The V gene is TRBV6-6, the J gene TRBJ2-7, with 7 bases fitting TRBD1. Germline assignment: CDR1 MNHNY and CDR2 SVGAGI (reference sequence). V gave up 6 bases and J gave up 4 bases; unmatched junction bases: 9. The length of the CDR3 is 14 residues. The CDR3 sequence is CASSRGQALYEQYV. The CDR3 region has the DNA TGTGCCAGCAGCCGCGGACAGGCGTTGTACGAGCAGTACGTC.

The rearrangement joins TRBV5-6 to TRBJ2-1; 12 positions match TRBD2. Germline V gene lookup returns CDR1 SGHDT and CDR2 YYEEEE. The junction had 6 bases not matched to a gene; V was cut back by 1 base and J by 7 bases. This CDR3 contains 16 residues. CDR3 DNA sequence: TGTGCCAGCAGCTTGACGGGACTAGCGGGTATAAATGAGCAGTTCTTC. Its translation is CASSLTGLAGINEQFF.

The rearrangement links TRBV5-8 to TRBJ2-7; D not certain. Germline V gene data show CDR1 as SGHTS and CDR2 as YDEGEE. The V end was cut by 1 base, the J end by 3 bases, with 8 bases between. The CDR3 runs 13 residues. In nucleotides, the CDR3 is TGTGCCAGCAGCTTGACGGTGAACTACGAGCAGTACGTC. As protein: CASSLTVNYEQYV.

The chain uses TRBV6-1 and TRBJ2-3; D might be TRBD2 (6 bases). Trimming left V 3 bases short and J 3 bases short, with 13 bases between. Germline V gene data show CDR1 as MNHNS and CDR2 as SASEGT. This CDR3 region has 15 residues. The DNA of the CDR3 is TGTGCCAGCAGTGATTGGGGGGTCGGAACAGATACGCAGTATTTT. Encoded protein: CASSDWGVGTDTQYF.

This clone was picked up one time. Because the CDR3's place on the DNA is in doubt, the DNA is left out and the CDR3 is given as listed by TCRdb. The chain employs TRBV2 and TRBJ1-2; no check of the table's D call, TRBD1, against the DNA was made. Germline CDR1 and CDR2: SNHLY and FYNNEI. The CDR3 has 12 amino acids, counting both end residues. The CDR3 reads CASSVGQGSSTF.

The genes are TRBV4-2 and TRBJ1-2; 8 nucleotides line up with TRBD1. V dropped 0 bases and J dropped 8; count of bases not matched to a gene: 8. Germline values: CDR1 LGHNA, CDR2 YNFKEQ. This CDR3 is built from 15 residues. CDR3 in DNA: TGTGCCAGCAGCCAAGAAACCGGGACAGGTGGCGGCTACACCTTC. Protein: CASSQETGTGGGYTF.

The genes are TRBV27 and TRBJ1-4; 10 bases fit TRBD1. Germline CDR1 and CDR2: MNHEY and SMNVEV (reference sequence). After removal of 1 base from V and 6 bases from J, the junction contained 2 bases not matched to a gene. This CDR3 contains 15 residues. CDR3 loop: CASSLWGTGDEKLFF. The CDR3 DNA reads as TGTGCCAGCAGTTTATGGGGGACAGGGGATGAAAAACTGTTTTTT.

This chain uses TRBV2 with TRBJ1-5; D not certain. The length of the CDR3 is 15 residues. Germline lookup yields CDR1 SNHLY and CDR2 FYNNEI. V shed 2 bases and J shed 0 bases, with 8 bases lying between them. The CDR3 DNA sequence: TGTGCCAGCAGTGAACAGGCAAATAGCAATCAGCCCCAGCATTTT. This translates into CASSEQANSNQPQHF. The whole variable domain, remainder taken from reference TRBV2 and TRBJ1-5, is EPEVTQTPSHQVTQMGQEVILRCVPISNHLYFYWYRQILGQKVEFLVSFYNNEISEKSEIFDDQFSVERPDGSNFTLKIRSTKLEDSAMYFCASSEQANSNQPQHFGDGTRLSIL.

The chain employs TRBV6-5 and TRBJ2-3, with 10 bases that match TRBD2. The CDR3 totals 15 residues. Germline V gene sequence: CDR1 MNHEY, CDR2 SVGAGI. V lost 4 bases, J lost 4 bases, and 5 bases stayed unmatched. DNA for the CDR3: TGTGCCAGCAGTTCCCCCCTAGCGGGGGCAGATACGCAGTATTTT. It is translated as CASSSPLAGADTQYF.

The chain has TRBV10-3 and TRBJ2-5; TRBD2 matches at 7 bases. V trimming: 6 bases; J trimming: 3 bases; junction bases outside the gene matches: 4. Germline V lookup: CDR1 ENHRY, CDR2 SYGVKD. CDR3 length: 13 residues. This CDR3 reads CAISGTTEETQYF. In DNA form, the CDR3 reads TGTGCCATCAGCGGGACTACCGAAGAGACCCAGTACTTC.

The chain uses TRBV15 and TRBJ1-1; the D gene is possibly TRBD1 (5 bases). Germline-derived CDR1 and CDR2 are LNHNV and YYDKDF (reference sequence). Trimming stripped 1 base from V and 10 bases from J, with 10 bases between. CDR3 length: 12 amino acids. CDR3 amino acids: CATSRVQGTAFF. CDR3 DNA: TGTGCCACCAGCAGAGTGCAGGGAACAGCTTTCTTT.

The chain carries TRBV5-1 and TRBJ2-1, with 15 bases lining up with TRBD2. This CDR3 region has 16 residues. Trimming removed 4 bases from V and 10 bases from J; junction bases left unmatched: 9. The V gene's germline CDR1 is SGHRS and CDR2 YFSETQ. As DNA, the CDR3 is TGCGCCAGCAGCCTCCGGACTAGCGGGGGGGCTGGGGAGCAGTTCTTC. Translating gives CASSLRTSGGAGEQFF.

The V and J genes are TRBV6-5 and TRBJ2-3; tentative D call: TRBD2 (6 bases). V lost 2 bases, J lost 3 bases, and 9 bases lay in between. The CDR3 has 14 amino acids. Germline V CDR1 and CDR2: MNHEY, SVGAGI. CDR3 bases: TGTGCCAGCAGTTACCTGACTAGAACAGATACGCAGTATTTT. Protein sequence: CASSYLTRTDTQYF.

The CDR3 loop reads CTSSQAVGTGDEQYV. CDR3 DNA sequence: TGCACCAGCAGCCAAGCTGTTGGGACAGGGGACGAGCAGTACGTC. V usage is TRBV1 and J usage is TRBJ2-7; the table's D gene call, TRBD1, was not cross checked with the DNA. TRBV1 is a pseudogene locus. The CDR3 covers 15 residues.

The chain carries TRBV11-2 and TRBJ2-5, with 10 bases matching TRBD2. This CDR3 is 16 amino acids long. Germline trimming cut 6 bases from V and 2 bases from J; bases unmatched to any gene: 9. CDR1 and CDR2 (germline): SGHAT, FQNNGV. The CDR3 DNA reads TGTGCCAGCAGTCCGGGACTAGCGAGGCGGCAAGAGACCCAGTACTTC. Amino acid sequence: CASSPGLARRQETQYF.

The chain employs TRBV6-1 and TRBJ2-1, with TRBD2 matching 11 bases. Unmatched junction bases numbered 5, after V lost 3 bases and J lost 4 bases. The CDR3 loop spans 16 amino acids. CDR1 is MNHNS and CDR2 is SASEGT in the germline V gene. In DNA form, the CDR3 reads TGTGCCAGCAGTGACTTTCTAGCGGGAGGTTACAATGAGCAGTTCTTC. Residues: CASSDFLAGGYNEQFF.